The clone carrying this TCR beta chain has ten or more counts. TCRdb re-called clones via MiXCR from the PCR reads. The repertoire has about 40,000 clones, about 15% of them found once; the top ten carry approximately 3.9%. The sample comes from a study of metastatic and nonmetastatic thyroid tumors. Study overall: Repertoire comparison spanned blood and tumor or nodule tissue of malignant and benign thyroid patients.

Patients were all untreated before their thyroid surgery. Germline V gene lookup returns CDR1 SEHNR and CDR2 FQNEAQ (reference sequence). The CDR3 covers 13 residues. With 6 bases removed from V and 5 bases from J, the gap between germline ends came to 13 bases. The chain uses TRBV7-9 and TRBJ1-1; tentative D call: TRBD1 (6 bases). What was sequenced was blood. This sequence originates from a female donor with papillary thyroid cancer or a benign thyroid nodule (not recorded which). Some clones in this sample may be carry-over from other donors' samples. The CDR3 loop reads CASRLSGVTEAFF. The CDR3 DNA follows: TGTGCCAGCAGACTCTCAGGGGTTACTGAAGCTTTCTTT.